A single sample gave rise to the 32 T cell receptor beta chains below, sequenced in a study of CD8 T cells in ankylosing spondylitis. A single record per CDR3 protein comes from TCRdb applying MiXCR to the 5' RACE reads. The repertoire has 220,000 or so distinct CDR3 sequences, roughly a tenth of them found once; the top ten carry 21%. The source material was blood, either unsorted or a sorted T cell fraction (not recorded which). Receptors were obtained from a male donor with ankylosing spondylitis or in good health (not recorded which).

The rearrangement joins TRBV27 to TRBJ1-2, with D hard to call. The CDR3 totals 13 residues. Germline V gives CDR1 MNHEY, CDR2 SMNVEV (reference sequence). V was clipped by 4 bases and J by 7 bases, with 13 bases between them. CDR3 loop: CASSSSGITGYTF. In DNA, the CDR3 is TGTGCCAGCAGTTCCTCGGGAATCACTGGCTACACCTTC.

At least ten counts were recorded for this clonotype. This chain links TRBV7-9 with TRBJ1-4; tentatively, D is TRBD1 (6 bases). The CDR3 is made up of 14 amino acids. Trimming took off 1 base at V and 11 bases at J, with 14 bases between the two ends. Germline V gene data show CDR1 as SEHNR and CDR2 as FQNEAQ (reference sequence). CDR3 coding DNA: TGTGCCAGCAGCTTAGAAGTGCTCCAGGGGAAACTGTTTTTT. The encoded protein is CASSLEVLQGKLFF.

At least ten counts were recorded for this clonotype. The chain links TRBV7-2 to TRBJ2-3; possibly TRBD1 for D (6 bases). With 1 base removed from V and 2 bases from J, the gap between germline ends came to 10 bases. Per germline, CDR1 SGHTA and CDR2 FQGNSA. This CDR3 is built from 15 residues. CDR3 residues: CASSLETGYTDTQYF. The CDR3 region has the DNA TGTGCCAGCAGCTTAGAAACAGGGTACACAGATACGCAGTATTTT.

In this sample, this clonotype turned up many times. The rearrangement uses TRBV29-1 and TRBJ1-4; maybe TRBD1 (6 bases). Germline values: CDR1 SQVTM, CDR2 ANQGSEA. V dropped 6 bases and J dropped 8 bases, with 22 bases sitting between them. The CDR3 has 15 residues. The DNA for the CDR3 is TGCAGCGTGGGGGACACCGGTCCGGCGGGGGAAAAACTGTTTTTT. Translated: CSVGDTGPAGEKLFF.

This clonotype was found many times. DNA for the CDR3: TGTGCCAGCAGTTTATTTTCGGGGACAGAGATTGTCTATGGCTACACCTTC. It encodes CASSLFSGTEIVYGYTF. This sequence joins TRBV28 and TRBJ1-2, with 7 nucleotides matching TRBD1. Germline V gene data show CDR1 as MDHEN and CDR2 as SYDVKM. The CDR3 runs to 17 residues. V shed 1 base, J shed 4 bases, and the junction held 12 bases outside the gene matches.

This clonotype has ten or more counts. V gene TRBV20-1 combines with J gene TRBJ1-1; tentative D call: TRBD1 (5 bases). The V end lost 6 bases, the J end lost 2 bases, and 25 bases lay between the germline ends. Germline-derived CDR1 and CDR2 are DFQATT and SNEGSKA (reference sequence). The CDR3 spans 17 residues. Here the CDR3 reads CSASVRGPTPGNTEAFF. CDR3 DNA: TGCAGTGCCTCAGTTAGGGGCCCCACCCCTGGCAACACTGAAGCTTTCTTT.

Remarks on this clonotype: A much larger clone differs from this one at a single base, so this may be a read error. The chain employs TRBV5-1 and TRBJ1-1; TRBD1 matches at 8 bases. The CDR3 spans 14 residues. Germline V CDR1 and CDR2: SGHRS, YFSETQ. CDR3 in DNA: TGCGTCAGCAGCACTAACAGGGGGGAGAGTGAAGCTTTCTTT. Encoded protein: CVSSTNRGESEAFF.

In this sample, this clonotype turned up many times. At one boundary the junction diverges from the germline segment, which might be a read error. The rearrangement links TRBV12-3 or TRBV12-4 to TRBJ1-2; no definite D call. CDR3 length: 12 residues. As DNA, the CDR3 is TGTGCCAGCAGTATAGCTAACTATGGCTACACCTTC. Translated, it gives CASSIANYGYTF.

In this sample, this clonotype turned up many times. CDR3 bases: TGTGCCACCAGCAGAGCTAGGCAGGCCGGCACAGATACGCAGTATTTT. It translates to CATSRARQAGTDTQYF. This chain joins TRBV15 and TRBJ2-3; D call uncertain. The CDR3 has 16 amino acids. Germline loops: CDR1 LNHNV, CDR2 YYDKDF (reference sequence). The V and J ends lost 1 base and 1 base respectively, with 12 bases between them.

The table lists this clonotype with many counts. V is TRBV20-1 and J is TRBJ2-3; 9 bases agree with TRBD2. This CDR3 is 16 amino acids long. Germline CDR1 and CDR2: DFQATT and SNEGSKA (reference sequence). The junction had 8 bases not matched to a gene; V was cut back by 4 bases and J by 0 bases. The CDR3 region has the DNA TGCAGTGCTAATCCCTTGCGGGGGGGAAGCACAGATACGCAGTATTTT. Translation: CSANPLRGGSTDTQYF.

The chain recombines TRBV12-3 or TRBV12-4 with TRBJ2-1, with D uncertain. The CDR3 loop spans 11 amino acids. V dropped 7 bases and J dropped 5 bases, with 6 bases sitting between them. The DNA of the CDR3 is TGTGCCAGCACCTTAAACAATGAGCAGTTCTTC. Residues: CASTLNNEQFF.

The table lists this clonotype with many counts. The gene calls are TRBV24-1 and TRBJ2-3; 13 bases fit TRBD2. Germline loops: CDR1 KGHDR, CDR2 SFDVKD. V gave up 2 bases and J gave up 5 bases; unmatched junction bases: 6. CDR3 length: 17 amino acids. The CDR3 spells CATSDSTSGGPEDTQYF. DNA for the CDR3: TGTGCCACCAGTGATTCGACTAGCGGGGGGCCGGAAGATACGCAGTATTTT.

This clonotype was picked up a small number of times. This chain connects TRBV20-1 to TRBJ2-1; D uncertain. The V end was cut by 3 bases, the J end by 3 bases, with 9 bases between. Germline CDR1 DFQATT, CDR2 SNEGSKA (reference sequence). The CDR3 sequence is 13 residues long. The CDR3 spells CSARLAGYNEQFF. In nucleotides, the CDR3 is TGCAGTGCTAGGCTGGCAGGCTACAATGAGCAGTTCTTC.

The table lists this clonotype with many counts. This chain connects TRBV28 to TRBJ2-5, with D possibly called TRBD1 or TRBD2 (5 bases each). There are 14 residues in the CDR3. Germline V gene data show CDR1 as MDHEN and CDR2 as SYDVKM. V was trimmed by 6 bases and J by 5 bases, leaving 16 bases between them. The CDR3 spells CASSPVGAGETQYF. The DNA for the CDR3 is TGTGCCAGCAGCCCGGTCGGGGCTGGCGAGACCCAGTACTTC.

This clonotype showed up many times. The J gene is TRBJ2-6, the V gene TRBV7-3, with TRBD1 matching over 8 bases. V lost 5 bases and J lost 0; bases outside the gene matches: 9. The germline V gene has CDR1 SGHTA and CDR2 FQGTGA. This CDR3 has 18 residues. The CDR3 reads CASSRTGTGRSGANVLTF. The CDR3 nucleotides read TGTGCCAGCAGCCGAACCGGGACAGGTCGCTCTGGGGCCAACGTCCTGACTTTC.

This clonotype was counted ten times or more. The chain combines TRBV6-1 with TRBJ1-5; 8 nucleotides line up with TRBD1. The ends lost 4 bases at V and 5 bases at J; junction bases unmatched: 7. This CDR3 region has 15 residues. The germline V gene has CDR1 MNHNS and CDR2 SASEGT. This CDR3 is CASSGGRGPYQPQHF. CDR3 bases: TGTGCCAGCAGTGGGGGCAGGGGGCCTTATCAGCCCCAGCATTTT.

This clonotype came up many times. The chain employs TRBV5-1 and TRBJ2-5, with TRBD2 matching 9 bases. V lost 4 bases and J lost 5; bases outside the gene matches: 6. Looked up from germline, CDR1 is SGHRS and CDR2 is YFSETQ. The CDR3 runs 14 residues. The CDR3 nucleotides read TGCGCCAGCAGCCTCGCTAGCGGGGATGAGACCCAGTACTTC. Encoded protein: CASSLASGDETQYF.

This clonotype was counted many times. This chain connects TRBV24-1 to TRBJ2-3; D uncertain. This CDR3 region has 14 residues. Germline V gives CDR1 KGHDR, CDR2 SFDVKD. Between the trimmed V and J ends, which lost 10 bases and 0 bases, there was a span of 13 bases. The CDR3 nucleotides read TGTGCCACGACCGAAGATCCTAGCACAGATACGCAGTATTTT. Protein sequence: CATTEDPSTDTQYF.

This clonotype was counted many times. The chain links TRBV3-1 to TRBJ2-1, with D perhaps matching TRBD2 (6 bases). The CDR3 spans 16 residues. Per the germline V gene, CDR1 is LGHDT and CDR2 is YNNKEL (reference sequence). Between the trimmed V and J ends, which lost 1 base and 1 base, there was a span of 11 bases. Written as DNA, the CDR3 is TGTGCCAGCAGCCAAGCACGGGGGTCTTCCTACAATGAGCAGTTCTTC. It translates to CASSQARGSSYNEQFF.

This clonotype has ten or more counts. The chain combines TRBV12-3 or TRBV12-4 with TRBJ1-2; 9 nucleotides agree with TRBD1. This CDR3 region has 13 residues. V lost 4 bases to trimming and J lost 5 bases; unmatched junction nucleotides: 2. The CDR3 protein is CASSYGTGYGYTF. CDR3 bases: TGTGCCAGCAGTTACGGGACAGGGTATGGCTACACCTTC.

The V gene is TRBV29-1, the J gene TRBJ2-1, with D tentatively TRBD1 (5 bases). From germline, CDR1 is SQVTM and CDR2 ANQGSEA. There are 13 residues in the CDR3. The ends were cut back, 4 bases at V and 5 bases at J, with 12 bases in the middle. CDR3 residues: CSVVGRADNEQFF. The CDR3 DNA reads TGCAGCGTTGTAGGCAGGGCGGACAATGAGCAGTTCTTC.

To note about this clonotype: Its ends do not fully match the called genes, so a read error is possible. The rearrangement uses TRBV5-1 and TRBJ2-1; 8 positions match TRBD1. CDR1 is SGHRS and CDR2 is YFSETQ in the germline V gene. This CDR3 is built from 13 residues. Here the CDR3 DNA reads TGCGCCAGCAGCTTGGGACAGGGGAATGCGCAGTTCTTC. Its translation is CASSLGQGNAQFF.

Many counts were recorded for this clonotype. This rearrangement joins TRBV5-1 to TRBJ2-3; possibly TRBD1 for D (6 bases). Germline V gene sequence: CDR1 SGHRS, CDR2 YFSETQ. V was cut by 4 bases and J by 0 bases, with 15 bases left in between. The CDR3 extends over 16 amino acids. Here the CDR3 DNA reads TGCGCCAGCAGCACCTCCGACAGGTCTAGCACAGATACGCAGTATTTT. Translation gives CASSTSDRSSTDTQYF.

This clonotype was recorded many times. The chain carries TRBV5-1 and TRBJ1-1; D unresolved. Germline CDR1 SGHRS, CDR2 YFSETQ. The CDR3 has 13 residues. Trimming pared 0 bases from V and 4 bases from J, leaving 7 bases between. The CDR3 reads CASSLVDLTEAFF. The DNA of the CDR3 is TGCGCCAGCAGCTTGGTCGACCTCACTGAAGCTTTCTTT.

The V and J genes are TRBV29-1 and TRBJ2-2; 16 bases are shared with TRBD2. After removal of 5 bases from V and 5 bases from J, the junction contained 5 bases not matched to a gene. Germline CDR1 reads SQVTM; CDR2 reads ANQGSEA. This CDR3 region has 16 residues. CDR3 DNA: TGCAGCGTTACGGGACTAGCGGGGGGGCGGACCGGGGAGCTGTTTTTT. It encodes CSVTGLAGGRTGELFF.

The chain carries TRBV5-5 and TRBJ2-3, with D possibly TRBD2 on 7 matching bases. Germline V gene lookup returns CDR1 SGHKS and CDR2 YYEKEE (reference sequence). This CDR3 spans 16 amino acids. The V gene lost 4 bases and the J gene lost 3 bases, with 18 bases spanning the gap. The CDR3 sequence: CASSPAGAHVTDTQYF. The CDR3 coding sequence is TGTGCCAGCAGCCCGGCGGGGGCGCACGTGACAGATACGCAGTATTTT.

This clonotype was seen a handful of times. The chain links TRBV20-1 to TRBJ2-1; 10 bases match TRBD2. Germline lookup yields CDR1 DFQATT and CDR2 SNEGSKA (reference sequence). The CDR3 is 14 amino acids. V was pared by 5 bases and J by 6 bases, with 7 bases of the junction left unmatched. The chain's CDR3 is CSAPLAGVFNEQFF. The CDR3 DNA reads as TGCAGTGCTCCCCTAGCGGGGGTTTTCAATGAGCAGTTCTTC.

This clonotype was recorded many times. The chain has TRBV28 and TRBJ2-1; 10 bases map to TRBD2. This CDR3 is 15 amino acids long. Germline V gene lookup returns CDR1 MDHEN and CDR2 SYDVKM. The V gene end was trimmed by 4 bases and the J gene end by 5 bases; junction bases not matched to a gene: 5. In nucleotides, the CDR3 is TGTGCCAGCAGTTCACTAGCGGGAAAAAACAATGAGCAGTTCTTC. It yields the protein CASSSLAGKNNEQFF.

This clonotype was observed many times. The chain employs TRBV5-1 and TRBJ2-7; 7 bases match TRBD1. The V and J ends lost 7 bases and 5 bases, in that order; junction bases with no gene match: 9. The length of the CDR3 is 13 residues. CDR1 is SGHRS and CDR2 is YFSETQ in the germline V gene. The DNA of the CDR3 is TGCGCCAGCGCATCGGGACAGCTAGACGAGCAGTACTTC. Translated: CASASGQLDEQYF.

This clonotype was detected many times. V is TRBV20-1 and J is TRBJ2-5; TRBD2 matches at 13 bases. Germline V gene sequence: CDR1 DFQATT, CDR2 SNEGSKA (reference sequence). V trimming: 6 bases; J trimming: 4 bases; junction bases outside the gene matches: 5. CDR3 size: 14 residues. CDR3 nucleotides: TGCAGTGCCACTAGCGGGGGGGCGTCAGAGACCCAGTACTTC. Translated, it gives CSATSGGASETQYF.

This clonotype was counted at least ten times. The V gene is TRBV12-3 or TRBV12-4, the J gene TRBJ2-5; the D gene is possibly TRBD1 (5 bases). The V gene lost 5 bases and the J gene lost 7 bases, with 20 bases spanning the gap. The CDR3 runs 15 residues. CDR3 in amino acids: CASSLNSRVSGTQYF. The CDR3 bases are TGTGCCAGCAGTCTAAACTCCAGGGTGTCCGGGACCCAGTACTTC.

CDR3 residues: CASSSNPGQGVGQTQYF. Written as DNA, the CDR3 is TGTGCCAGCAGCTCCAACCCGGGACAGGGAGTGGGTCAGACCCAGTACTTC. V is TRBV13 and J is TRBJ2-5; 9 bases fit TRBD1. The V and J ends lost 4 bases and 6 bases, in that order; junction bases with no gene match: 15. Germline V gene sequence: CDR1 PRHDT, CDR2 FYEKMQ (reference sequence). The CDR3 consists of 17 residues.